The rows below give T cell receptor beta chains drawn from one sample of a study of blood T cell repertoires in COVID-19. Using immunoSEQ multiplex PCR, the repertoire was profiled, and TCRdb retains in-frame clones only, with some absent. Of 130,000 to 150,000 clones listed, 80% to 90% are singletons. The sequencing sample was made of peripheral blood. All receptors derive from a woman in her sixties with active COVID-19. CDR3s include the opening cysteine and the closing phenylalanine or tryptophan. D genes are given only for firm matches.

J: TRBJ2-7
V: TRBV19
D: TRBD2
CDR3: CAVSSGTSYEQYF

J: TRBJ2-1
V: TRBV28
D: TRBD2
CDR3: CASSFGLAGGNEQFF

J: TRBJ2-7
V: TRBV28
D: -
CDR3: CASRSPGYEQYF

J: TRBJ1-2
V: TRBV30
D: -
CDR3: CAWSKTGPYGYTF

J: TRBJ2-5
V: TRBV5-1
D: TRBD1
CDR3: CASSLGQGRETQYF

J: TRBJ1-1
V: TRBV7-3
D: -
CDR3: CASSLVVNTEAFF

J: TRBJ2-1
V: TRBV18
D: TRBD2
CDR3: CASSPGRGYSYNEQFF

J: TRBJ2-2
V: TRBV10-2
D: -
CDR3: CASSVLFGGANGGELFF

J: TRBJ2-5
V: TRBV7-9
D: TRBD2
CDR3: CASSPGGTSAQETQYF

J: TRBJ1-2
V: TRBV6-5
D: -
CDR3: CASTPSLYGYTF

J: TRBJ1-2
V: TRBV7-2
D: -
CDR3: CASSLGHPNYGYTF

J: TRBJ2-7
V: TRBV5-1
D: TRBD1
CDR3: CASSPEGARGISSYEQYF

J: TRBJ2-1
V: TRBV20-1
D: -
CDR3: CSAIPQNEQFF

J: TRBJ2-1
V: TRBV4-2
D: TRBD2
CDR3: CASSQIAGRSYNEQFF

J: TRBJ1-6
V: TRBV30
D: -
CDR3: CAWRSFLELNSPLHF

J: TRBJ2-7
V: TRBV9
D: TRBD2
CDR3: CASSLGHGLAGVPYEQYF

J: TRBJ2-1
V: TRBV27
D: -
CDR3: CASSSRVPEITVDEQFF

J: TRBJ2-3
V: TRBV19
D: -
CDR3: CASSTRDTQYF

J: TRBJ1-2
V: TRBV6-2/TRBV6-3
D: TRBD1
CDR3: CASSYSGQGVNGYTF

J: TRBJ2-3
V: TRBV28
D: TRBD2
CDR3: CASSLPSGRARGQYF

J: TRBJ2-3
V: TRBV6-5
D: TRBD1
CDR3: CASRKDRVGTDTQYF

J: TRBJ1-5
V: TRBV7-8
D: -
CDR3: CASSSYSNQPQHF

J: TRBJ1-5
V: TRBV4-3
D: TRBD1
CDR3: CASSQHRQGGQPQHF

J: TRBJ2-7
V: TRBV18
D: TRBD2
CDR3: CASSPSTRTSGSRQYF

J: TRBJ2-7
V: TRBV15
D: TRBD2
CDR3: CATSRGGRPYEQYF

J: TRBJ2-1
V: TRBV7-2
D: TRBD2
CDR3: CASSLAKVAGGYNEQFF

J: TRBJ1-1
V: TRBV6-2/TRBV6-3
D: TRBD1
CDR3: CASSSDRINTEAFF

J: TRBJ2-2
V: TRBV23-1
D: -
CDR3: CASSQFYRSGELFF

J: TRBJ2-1
V: TRBV7-8
D: TRBD1
CDR3: CASSFFRDRVGAEQFF

J: TRBJ1-6
V: TRBV7-6
D: -
CDR3: CASSLKGGGGSPLHF

J: TRBJ1-2
V: TRBV28
D: TRBD1
CDR3: CASSLQGVGGYTF

J: TRBJ1-2
V: TRBV11-2
D: -
CDR3: CASSLDAYGYTF

J: TRBJ1-1
V: TRBV10-3
D: -
CDR3: CAISESMAGNTEAFF

J: TRBJ2-7
V: TRBV7-2
D: -
CDR3: CASSYRGAPREEYF

J: TRBJ2-5
V: TRBV4-3
D: TRBD2
CDR3: CASSHAKTSAAAPETQYF

J: TRBJ2-7
V: TRBV6-5
D: TRBD2
CDR3: CASSYRRTSGRGEQYF

J: TRBJ1-2
V: TRBV3-1/TRBV3-2
D: TRBD1
CDR3: CASSPGGQGAHYGYTF

J: TRBJ2-3
V: TRBV28
D: TRBD1
CDR3: CASRLRTGWADTQYF

J: TRBJ1-4
V: TRBV27
D: -
CDR3: CASSLRPPPQAVKLFF

J: TRBJ2-7
V: TRBV24-1
D: -
CDR3: CATSDSWGREQYF

J: TRBJ2-7
V: TRBV19
D: TRBD1
CDR3: CASTKTGAVEQYF

J: TRBJ1-1
V: TRBV29-1
D: -
CDR3: CSASAQLNTEAFF

J: TRBJ2-7
V: TRBV19
D: TRBD2
CDR3: CASSIGLAGASEQYF

J: TRBJ2-2
V: TRBV11-3
D: TRBD2
CDR3: CASSWGYGGRDNTGELFF

J: TRBJ1-1
V: TRBV5-4
D: -
CDR3: CASSRWNTEAFF

J: TRBJ1-5
V: TRBV18
D: TRBD1
CDR3: CASSPTGGSFSNQPQHF

J: TRBJ2-3
V: TRBV27
D: TRBD2
CDR3: CASSLRAGAAQDTQYF

J: TRBJ1-6
V: TRBV6-6
D: TRBD1
CDR3: CAGDRENSPLHF

J: TRBJ2-2
V: TRBV29-1
D: TRBD1
CDR3: CSVNRGLTGELFF

J: TRBJ1-2
V: TRBV6-2/TRBV6-3
D: TRBD1
CDR3: CASTPGILEGAASGISSYGYTF

J: TRBJ2-3
V: TRBV6-6
D: TRBD1
CDR3: CASSARDRASDTQYF

J: TRBJ2-2
V: TRBV11-2
D: TRBD1
CDR3: CASSFDRGQAGELFF

J: TRBJ2-7
V: TRBV4-1
D: -
CDR3: CASSQDPGTSSYEQYF

J: TRBJ1-3
V: TRBV7-8
D: -
CDR3: CASSQTKGSSGNTIYF